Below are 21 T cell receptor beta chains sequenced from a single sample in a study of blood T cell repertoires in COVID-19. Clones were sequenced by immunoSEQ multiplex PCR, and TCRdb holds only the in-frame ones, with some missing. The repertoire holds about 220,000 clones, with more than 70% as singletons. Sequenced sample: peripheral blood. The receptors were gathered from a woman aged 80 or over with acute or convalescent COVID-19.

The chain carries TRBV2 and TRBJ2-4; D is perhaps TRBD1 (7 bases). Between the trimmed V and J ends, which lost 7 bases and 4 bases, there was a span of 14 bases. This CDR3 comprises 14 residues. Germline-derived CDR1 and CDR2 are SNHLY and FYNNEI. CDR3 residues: CASTGGTAKNIQYF. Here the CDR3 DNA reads TGTGCCAGCACCGGAGGGACAGCGAAAAACATTCAGTACTTC. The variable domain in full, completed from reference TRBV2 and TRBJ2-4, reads EPEVTQTPSHQVTQMGQEVILRCVPISNHLYFYWYRQILGQKVEFLVSFYNNEISEKSEIFDDQFSVERPDGSNFTLKIRSTKLEDSAMYFCASTGGTAKNIQYFGAGTRLSVL.

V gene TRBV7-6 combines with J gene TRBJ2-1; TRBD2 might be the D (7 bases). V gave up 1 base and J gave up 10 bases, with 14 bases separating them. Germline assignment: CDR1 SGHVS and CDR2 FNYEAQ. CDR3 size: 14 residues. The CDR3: CASSLDLGRGEQFF. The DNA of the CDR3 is TGTGCCAGCAGCTTAGATCTGGGGAGGGGGGAGCAGTTCTTC. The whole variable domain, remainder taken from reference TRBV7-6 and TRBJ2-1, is GAGVSQSPRYKVTKRGQDVALRCDPISGHVSLYWYRQALGQGPEFLTYFNYEAQQDKSGLPNDRFSAERPEGSISTLTIQRTEQRDSAMYRCASSLDLGRGEQFFGPGTRLTVL.

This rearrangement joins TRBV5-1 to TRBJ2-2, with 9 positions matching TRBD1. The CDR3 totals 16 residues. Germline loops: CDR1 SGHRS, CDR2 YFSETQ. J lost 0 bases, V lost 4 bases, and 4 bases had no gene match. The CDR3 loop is CASSATGGSNTGELFF. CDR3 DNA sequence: TGCGCCAGCAGCGCGACAGGGGGGTCGAACACCGGGGAGCTGTTTTTT. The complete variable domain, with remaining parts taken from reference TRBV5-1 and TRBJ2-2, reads KAGVTQTPRYLIKTRGQQVTLSCSPISGHRSVSWYQQTPGQGLQFLFEYFSETQRNKGNFPGRFSGRQFSNSRSEMNVSTLELGDSALYLCASSATGGSNTGELFFGEGSRLTVL.

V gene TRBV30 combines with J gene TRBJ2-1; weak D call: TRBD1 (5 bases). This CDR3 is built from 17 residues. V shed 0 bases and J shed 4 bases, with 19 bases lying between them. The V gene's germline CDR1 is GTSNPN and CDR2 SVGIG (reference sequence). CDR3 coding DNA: TGTGCCTGGAGTGTACCCAGACAGCCGGGCTCTTACAATGAGCAGTTCTTC. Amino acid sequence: CAWSVPRQPGSYNEQFF.

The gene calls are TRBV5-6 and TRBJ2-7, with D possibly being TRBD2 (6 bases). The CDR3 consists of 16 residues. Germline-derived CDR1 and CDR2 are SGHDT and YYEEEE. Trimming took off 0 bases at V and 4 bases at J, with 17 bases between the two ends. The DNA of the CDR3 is TGTGCCAGCAGCTTGGATCAGGGTCGGGGGTCGTACGAGCAGTACTTC. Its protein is CASSLDQGRGSYEQYF.

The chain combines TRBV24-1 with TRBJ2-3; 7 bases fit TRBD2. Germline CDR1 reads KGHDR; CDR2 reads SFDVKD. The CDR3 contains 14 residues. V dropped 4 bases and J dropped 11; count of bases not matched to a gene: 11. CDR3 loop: CATSDTGGLPRQYF. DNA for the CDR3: TGTGCCACCAGTGACACCGGGGGACTACCCAGGCAGTATTTT.

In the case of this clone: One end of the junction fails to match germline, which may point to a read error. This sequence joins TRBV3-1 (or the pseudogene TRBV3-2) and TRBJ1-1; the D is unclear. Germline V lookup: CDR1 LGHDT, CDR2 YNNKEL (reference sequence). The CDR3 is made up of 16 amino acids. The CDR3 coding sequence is TGTGCCAGCACCCAAGGGTCTCTGCGGCGGAACACTGAAGCTTTCTTT. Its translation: CASTQGSLRRNTEAFF.

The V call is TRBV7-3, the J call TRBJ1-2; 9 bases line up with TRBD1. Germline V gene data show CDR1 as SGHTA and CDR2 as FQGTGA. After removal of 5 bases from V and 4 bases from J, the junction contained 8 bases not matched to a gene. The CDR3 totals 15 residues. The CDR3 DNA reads TGTGCCAGCAGCACCACAGGGGGCGGCGGCTATGGCTACACCTTC. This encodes CASSTTGGGGYGYTF.

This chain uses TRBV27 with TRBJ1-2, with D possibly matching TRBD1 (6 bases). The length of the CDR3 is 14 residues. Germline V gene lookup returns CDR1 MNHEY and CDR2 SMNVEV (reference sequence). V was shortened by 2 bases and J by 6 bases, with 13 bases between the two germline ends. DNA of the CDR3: TGTGCCAGCAGTTTAAGGGGGATAGGGAATGGCTACACCTTC. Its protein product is CASSLRGIGNGYTF.

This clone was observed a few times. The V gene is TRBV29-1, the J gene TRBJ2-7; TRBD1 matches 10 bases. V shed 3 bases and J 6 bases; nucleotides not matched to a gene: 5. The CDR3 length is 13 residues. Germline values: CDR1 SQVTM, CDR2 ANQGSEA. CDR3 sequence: CSVEAGQGPEQYF. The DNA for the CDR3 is TGCAGCGTTGAGGCGGGACAGGGGCCCGAGCAGTACTTC.

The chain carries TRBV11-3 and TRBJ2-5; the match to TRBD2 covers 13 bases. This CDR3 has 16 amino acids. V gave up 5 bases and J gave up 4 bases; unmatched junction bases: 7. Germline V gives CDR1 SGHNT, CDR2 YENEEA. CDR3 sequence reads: CASSLSGTSGAETQYF. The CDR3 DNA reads TGTGCCAGCAGCCTCTCCGGGACTAGCGGGGCAGAGACCCAGTACTTC.

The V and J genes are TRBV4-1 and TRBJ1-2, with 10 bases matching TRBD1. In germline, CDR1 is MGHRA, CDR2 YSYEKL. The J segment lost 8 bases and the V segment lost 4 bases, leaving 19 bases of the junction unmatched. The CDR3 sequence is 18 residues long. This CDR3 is CASSLQSGLGQGMGGYTF. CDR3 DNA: TGCGCCAGCAGCCTCCAAAGCGGCCTGGGACAGGGGATGGGCGGCTACACCTTC.

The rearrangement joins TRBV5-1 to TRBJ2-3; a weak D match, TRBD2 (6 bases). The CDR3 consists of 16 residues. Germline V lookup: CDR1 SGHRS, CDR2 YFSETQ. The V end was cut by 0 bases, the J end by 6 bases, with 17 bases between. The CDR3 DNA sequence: TGCGCCAGCAGCTTGGTTATGGGAGGTGTCCGGGATACGCAGTATTTT. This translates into CASSLVMGGVRDTQYF.

The CDR3 region has the DNA TGTGCCAGCTCACCACCGGGAGTGGGAGGCTACACCTTC. Amino acid sequence: CASSPPGVGGYTF. V and J are TRBV18 and TRBJ1-2; no definite D call. The germline V gene encodes CDR1 KGHSH and CDR2 LQKENI. Trimming removed 0 bases at V and 8 bases at J, with 10 bases between. The length of the CDR3 is 13 residues. Drawing the rest from reference TRBV18 and TRBJ1-2, the complete variable domain is NAGVMQNPRHLVRRRGQEARLRCSPMKGHSHVYWYRQLPEEGLKFMVYLQKENIIDESGMPKERFSAEFPKEGPSILRIQQVVRGDSAAYFCASSPPGVGGYTFGSGTRLTVV.

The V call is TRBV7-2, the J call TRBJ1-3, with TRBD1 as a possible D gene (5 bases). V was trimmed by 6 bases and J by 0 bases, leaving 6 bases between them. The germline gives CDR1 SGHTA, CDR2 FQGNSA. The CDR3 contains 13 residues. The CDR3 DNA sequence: TGTGCCAGCAGACAGGCCTCTGGAAACACCATATATTTT. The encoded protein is CASRQASGNTIYF.

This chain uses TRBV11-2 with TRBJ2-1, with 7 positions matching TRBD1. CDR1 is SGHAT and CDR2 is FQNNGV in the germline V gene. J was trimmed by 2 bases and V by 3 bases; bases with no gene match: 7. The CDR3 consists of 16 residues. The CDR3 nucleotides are TGTGCCAGCAGCTTGCTTGGGACAGTGCCCTACAATGAGCAGTTCTTC. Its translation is CASSLLGTVPYNEQFF.

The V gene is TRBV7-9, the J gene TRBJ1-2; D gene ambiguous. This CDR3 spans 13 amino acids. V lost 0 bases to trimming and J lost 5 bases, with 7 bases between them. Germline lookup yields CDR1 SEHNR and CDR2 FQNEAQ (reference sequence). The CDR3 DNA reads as TGTGCCAGCAGCTTAGCGAGCGGTTATGGCTACACCTTC. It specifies CASSLASGYGYTF. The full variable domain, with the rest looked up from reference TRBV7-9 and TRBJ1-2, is DTGVSQNPRHKITKRGQNVTFRCDPISEHNRLYWYRQTLGQGPEFLTYFQNEAQLEKSRLLSDRFSAERPKGSFSTLEIQRTEQGDSAMYLCASSLASGYGYTFGSGTRLTVV.

Here the CDR3 DNA reads TGCGCCAGCAGCTTGGTCGGACAGGGGGGTGAAGAGCAGTACTTC. It encodes CASSLVGQGGEEQYF. V and J are TRBV5-1 and TRBJ2-7, with 10 nucleotides matching TRBD1. CDR3 size: 15 residues. V lost 0 bases, J lost 7 bases, and 7 bases stayed unmatched. CDR1 is SGHRS, CDR2 YFSETQ, per germline.

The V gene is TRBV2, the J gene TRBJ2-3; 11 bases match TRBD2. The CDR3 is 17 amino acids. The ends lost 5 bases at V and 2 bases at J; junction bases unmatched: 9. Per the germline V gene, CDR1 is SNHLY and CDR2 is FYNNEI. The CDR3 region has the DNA TGTGCCAGCAGTCCGGTACTAGCGGGGGCCTCCACAGATACGCAGTATTTT. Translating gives CASSPVLAGASTDTQYF.

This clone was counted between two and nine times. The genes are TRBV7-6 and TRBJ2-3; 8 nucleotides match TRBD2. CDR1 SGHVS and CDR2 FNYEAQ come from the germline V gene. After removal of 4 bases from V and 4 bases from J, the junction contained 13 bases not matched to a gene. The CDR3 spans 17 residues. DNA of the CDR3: TGTGCCAGCAGCTCCTTCTTTGAGCGGGGGCGTCCAGATACGCAGTATTTT. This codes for CASSSFFERGRPDTQYF.

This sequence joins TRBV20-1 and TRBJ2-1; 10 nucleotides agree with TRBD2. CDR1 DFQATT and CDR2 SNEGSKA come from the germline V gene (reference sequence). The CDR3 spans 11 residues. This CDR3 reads CRAAGGQEQFF. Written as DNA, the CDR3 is TGCAGGGCAGCGGGGGGGCAGGAGCAGTTCTTC.